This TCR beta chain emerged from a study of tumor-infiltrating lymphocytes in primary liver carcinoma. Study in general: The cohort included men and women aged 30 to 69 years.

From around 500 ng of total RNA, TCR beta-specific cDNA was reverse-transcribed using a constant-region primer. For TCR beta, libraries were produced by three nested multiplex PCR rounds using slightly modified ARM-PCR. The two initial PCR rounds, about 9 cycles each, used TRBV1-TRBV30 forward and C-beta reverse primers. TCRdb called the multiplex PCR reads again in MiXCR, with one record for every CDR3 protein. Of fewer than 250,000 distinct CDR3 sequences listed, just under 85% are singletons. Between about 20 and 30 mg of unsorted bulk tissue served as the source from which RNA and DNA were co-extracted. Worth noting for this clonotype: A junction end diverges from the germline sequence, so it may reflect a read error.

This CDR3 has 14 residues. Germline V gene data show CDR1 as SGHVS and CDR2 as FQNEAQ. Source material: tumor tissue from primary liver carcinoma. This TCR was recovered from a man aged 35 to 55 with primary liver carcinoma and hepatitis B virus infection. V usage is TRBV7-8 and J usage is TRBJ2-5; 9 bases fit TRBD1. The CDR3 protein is CVSSITGGRETQYF. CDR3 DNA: TGTGTCAGCAGTATCACAGGGGGCAGAGAGACCCAGTACTTC. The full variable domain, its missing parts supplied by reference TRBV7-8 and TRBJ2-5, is GAGVSQSPRYKVAKRGQDVALRCDPISGHVSLFWYQQALGQGPEFLTYFQNEAQLDKSGLPSDRFFAERPEGSVSTLKIQRTQQEDSAVYLCVSSITGGRETQYFGPGTRLLVL.